Presented here are 19 T cell receptor beta chains from one specimen sequenced in a study of OX40 agonist ivuxolimab in advanced cancers. Measured with immunoSEQ multiplex PCR; TCRdb has only the in-frame clones, and not every one. Of approximately 18,000 clones listed, roughly 82% are singletons. Sequenced material: CD4+ or CD8+ T cells sorted from blood, taken in a trial of the OX40 agonist ivuxolimab. These receptors were collected from an adult with an advanced solid tumor such as melanoma, head and neck, liver or kidney cancer.

The chain recombines TRBV6-1 with TRBJ2-7; D unresolved. The germline V and J ends were trimmed by 6 bases and 3 bases, with 6 bases remaining between them. The CDR3 sequence is 11 residues long. Germline V gives CDR1 MNHNS, CDR2 SASEGT. The CDR3 nucleotides are TGTGCCAGCAGCTTAAACTACGAGCAGTACTTC. Translation gives CASSLNYEQYF.

The CDR3 nucleotides are TGTGCCAGCCGCGATTCCCGCATCGGGTGGTGGAACTATGGCTACACCTTC. This codes for CASRDSRIGWWNYGYTF. J is TRBJ1-2 and V is TRBV2; D unclear. V lost 8 bases to trimming and J lost 2 bases, with 24 bases between them. CDR1 is SNHLY and CDR2 is FYNNEI in the germline V gene. The CDR3 covers 17 residues.

The CDR3 region has the DNA TGTGCCAGCTCACCTGGCGGAGGCTCCTACAATGAGCAGTTCTTC. Translation gives CASSPGGGSYNEQFF. The J gene is TRBJ2-1, the V gene TRBV18, with D possibly being TRBD2 (5 bases). The CDR3 consists of 15 residues. Deletions cut 3 bases from V and 0 bases from J, with 9 bases between. The germline CDR1 and CDR2 sequences are KGHSH and LQKENI.

The chain employs TRBV28 and TRBJ2-6; D gene ambiguous. CDR1 and CDR2 (germline): MDHEN, SYDVKM. This CDR3 region has 15 residues. V was cut by 2 bases and J by 2 bases, with 7 bases left in between. The CDR3 region has the DNA TGTGCCAGCAGTTTAGTCCGGGCTGGGGCCAACGTCCTGACTTTC. This codes for CASSLVRAGANVLTF. Based on the CDR3 plus reference TRBV28 and TRBJ2-6, the full variable domain is DVKVTQSSRYLVKRTGEKVFLECVQDMDHENMFWYRQDPGLGLRLIYFSYDVKMKEKGDIPEGYSVSREKKERFSLILESASTNQTSMYLCASSLVRAGANVLTFGAGSRLTVL.

The V and J genes are TRBV5-1 and TRBJ2-7, with 7 nucleotides matching TRBD2. Germline V gene lookup returns CDR1 SGHRS and CDR2 YFSETQ. CDR3 length: 17 amino acids. Trimming at V came to 4 bases and at J to 0 bases, leaving 13 bases not matched to a gene. The chain's CDR3 is CASSLPPGGTYSYEQYF. The CDR3 region has the DNA TGCGCCAGCAGCCTACCCCCGGGAGGTACATACTCCTACGAGCAGTACTTC.

This clone was observed once. One end of the junction fails to match germline, which may point to a read error. The genes are TRBV6-1 and TRBJ1-5; D remains unclear. Germline CDR1 MNHNS, CDR2 SASEGT. CDR3 size: 14 residues. Here the CDR3 reads CATSRANSNQPQHF. The CDR3 DNA follows: TGTGCCACCAGTCGGGCGAATAGCAATCAGCCCCAGCATTTT.

This clone was seen just once. The chain uses TRBV9 and TRBJ2-1; TRBD2 aligns across 8 bases. Trimming cost V 0 bases and J 8 bases; bases outside gene matches: 13. Germline V gives CDR1 SGDLS, CDR2 YYNGEE. The CDR3 loop spans 17 amino acids. In nucleotides, the CDR3 is TGTGCCAGCAGCGTAGTGGAGGAGAGCGGGAGAAGGCATGAGCAGTTCTTC. Its protein is CASSVVEESGRRHEQFF.

The genes are TRBV5-4 and TRBJ1-2, with 7 positions matching TRBD1. Germline trimming cut 6 bases from V and 9 bases from J; bases unmatched to any gene: 17. The CDR3 length is 15 residues. Germline CDR1 and CDR2: SGHNT and YYREEE (reference sequence). The CDR3 is CASTHGTVYQARYTF. The DNA for the CDR3 is TGTGCCAGCACCCACGGGACAGTTTATCAAGCACGCTACACCTTC.

The gene calls are TRBV28 and TRBJ2-7, with 9 positions matching TRBD2. CDR1 is MDHEN and CDR2 is SYDVKM in the germline V gene. The trim removed 7 bases at V and 3 bases at J, leaving 7 bases unmatched. The CDR3 extends over 14 amino acids. The CDR3 DNA reads as TGTGCCAGCACAATAGCGGGAGACTACTACGAGCAGTACTTC. This translates into CASTIAGDYYEQYF.

J is TRBJ2-5 and V is TRBV6-5; D remains ambiguous. The CDR3 is 11 residues long. Germline CDR1 reads MNHEY; CDR2 reads SVGAGI. Trimming took off 7 bases at V and 5 bases at J, with 8 bases between the two ends. CDR3 residues: CASTQSETQYF. The DNA for the CDR3 is TGTGCCAGCACACAGAGTGAGACCCAGTACTTC.

The chain is built from TRBV28 and TRBJ2-1, with 10 bases matching TRBD2. V was pared by 10 bases and J by 8 bases, with 8 bases of the junction left unmatched. The CDR3 totals 13 residues. The germline gives CDR1 MDHEN, CDR2 SYDVKM. Here the CDR3 reads CATGASGSDEQFF. Written as DNA, the CDR3 is TGTGCCACCGGGGCTAGCGGGAGCGATGAGCAGTTCTTC.

In this sample, this clone turned up a few times. The rearrangement links TRBV28 to TRBJ2-7, with a tentative D call TRBD1 (6 bases). V was pared by 10 bases and J by 4 bases, with 17 bases between. Germline V gene sequence: CDR1 MDHEN, CDR2 SYDVKM. The CDR3 covers 13 residues. The chain's CDR3 is CATYQRGRYEQYF. The DNA for the CDR3 is TGTGCCACCTACCAAAGGGGGAGATACGAGCAGTACTTC.

This clone was picked up one time. V and J are TRBV7-2 and TRBJ2-1, with TRBD2 matching over 7 bases. V lost 1 base to trimming and J lost 10 bases; unmatched junction nucleotides: 4. The CDR3 totals 13 residues. Germline values: CDR1 SGHTA, CDR2 FQGNSA. The CDR3 DNA sequence: TGTGCCAGCAGCTTAGTACCCGGGGGGGAGCAGTTCTTC. It is translated as CASSLVPGGEQFF.

J is TRBJ2-2 and V is TRBV6-5; D is undetermined. The CDR3 runs 15 residues. V was pared by 3 bases and J by 5 bases, with 13 bases between. CDR1 is MNHEY, CDR2 SVGAGI, per germline. The CDR3 coding sequence is TGTGCCAGCAGTTATGCAGCCCCGAGGACCGGGGAGCTGTTTTTT. Amino acids: CASSYAAPRTGELFF.

The chain has TRBV21-1 and TRBJ2-7; TRBD2, as called in the table, went unchecked against the DNA. TRBV21-1 is labeled a pseudogene. The CDR3 sequence is 16 residues long. The CDR3 coding sequence is TGTGCCAGCAGCAAAGCCCCAACTAGCCGTTCCTACGAGCAGTACTTC. Residues: CASSKAPTSRSYEQYF.

This CDR3 is CASSWSQGKDTQYF. The CDR3 DNA sequence: TGCGCCAGCAGCTGGAGTCAGGGAAAGGATACGCAGTATTTT. The chain is built from TRBV5-1 and TRBJ2-3; D is perhaps TRBD1 (5 bases). CDR3 length: 14 residues. With 3 bases removed from V and 6 bases from J, the gap between germline ends came to 14 bases. Germline CDR1 reads SGHRS; CDR2 reads YFSETQ.

The rearrangement joins TRBV5-1 to TRBJ2-1; 11 bases map to TRBD2. V was pared by 0 bases and J by 6 bases, with 8 bases of the junction left unmatched. Germline V gives CDR1 SGHRS, CDR2 YFSETQ. The CDR3 has 17 residues. CDR3 protein: CASSLVAGLAEGNEQFF. The CDR3 bases are TGCGCCAGCAGCTTGGTTGCGGGACTAGCGGAGGGCAATGAGCAGTTCTTC.

This clone was counted between two and nine times. V usage is TRBV6-1 and J usage is TRBJ1-1, with 9 positions matching TRBD1. The V gene end was trimmed by 8 bases and the J gene end by 4 bases; junction bases not matched to a gene: 5. The CDR3 length is 13 residues. Germline loops: CDR1 MNHNS, CDR2 SASEGT. Here the CDR3 reads CASGQGWGTEAFF. The CDR3 coding sequence is TGTGCCAGCGGACAGGGGTGGGGCACTGAAGCTTTCTTT.

In DNA form, the CDR3 reads TGTGCCAGCAGTCCACAAGCGGGAGGCTCCTACGAGCAGTACTTC. Translation: CASSPQAGGSYEQYF. The chain combines TRBV27 with TRBJ2-7; 9 nucleotides align to TRBD2. This CDR3 contains 15 residues. Germline lookup yields CDR1 MNHEY and CDR2 SMNVEV (reference sequence). Unmatched junction bases numbered 5, after V lost 5 bases and J lost 0 bases.